This T cell receptor (beta chain) originates from a study of blood T cells in healthy people across ages. Together with a sample-barcoded 5' primer, a J-beta primer mix was included in a second PCR lasting about 7 to 11 cycles. A 12-random-nucleotide template-switch adaptor tagged each cDNA molecule. TCRdb fed the 5' RACE reads into MiXCR, producing one record per CDR3 protein. The sample carries about 2 million distinct CDR3 sequences, 40% to 55% recorded once. Regarding the study as a whole: Unknown donor CMV status possibly confounded expanded clonotype changes.

The CDR3 has 18 amino acids. CDR1 and CDR2 from the germline V gene are DFQATT and SNEGSKA (reference sequence). V shed 0 bases and J shed 0 bases, with 19 bases lying between them. Points on this clonotype: Its matching antigen is unknown.

V gene TRBV20-1 combines with J gene TRBJ2-3, with D possibly being TRBD2 (6 bases). Sequencing was done on a sample of blood. This TCR came from a woman in her forties in good health. In DNA, the CDR3 is TGCAGTGCTAGAGATCGGTGGCGGGGCCCTTCTAGCACAGATACGCAGTATTTT. This gives the protein CSARDRWRGPSSTDTQYF.